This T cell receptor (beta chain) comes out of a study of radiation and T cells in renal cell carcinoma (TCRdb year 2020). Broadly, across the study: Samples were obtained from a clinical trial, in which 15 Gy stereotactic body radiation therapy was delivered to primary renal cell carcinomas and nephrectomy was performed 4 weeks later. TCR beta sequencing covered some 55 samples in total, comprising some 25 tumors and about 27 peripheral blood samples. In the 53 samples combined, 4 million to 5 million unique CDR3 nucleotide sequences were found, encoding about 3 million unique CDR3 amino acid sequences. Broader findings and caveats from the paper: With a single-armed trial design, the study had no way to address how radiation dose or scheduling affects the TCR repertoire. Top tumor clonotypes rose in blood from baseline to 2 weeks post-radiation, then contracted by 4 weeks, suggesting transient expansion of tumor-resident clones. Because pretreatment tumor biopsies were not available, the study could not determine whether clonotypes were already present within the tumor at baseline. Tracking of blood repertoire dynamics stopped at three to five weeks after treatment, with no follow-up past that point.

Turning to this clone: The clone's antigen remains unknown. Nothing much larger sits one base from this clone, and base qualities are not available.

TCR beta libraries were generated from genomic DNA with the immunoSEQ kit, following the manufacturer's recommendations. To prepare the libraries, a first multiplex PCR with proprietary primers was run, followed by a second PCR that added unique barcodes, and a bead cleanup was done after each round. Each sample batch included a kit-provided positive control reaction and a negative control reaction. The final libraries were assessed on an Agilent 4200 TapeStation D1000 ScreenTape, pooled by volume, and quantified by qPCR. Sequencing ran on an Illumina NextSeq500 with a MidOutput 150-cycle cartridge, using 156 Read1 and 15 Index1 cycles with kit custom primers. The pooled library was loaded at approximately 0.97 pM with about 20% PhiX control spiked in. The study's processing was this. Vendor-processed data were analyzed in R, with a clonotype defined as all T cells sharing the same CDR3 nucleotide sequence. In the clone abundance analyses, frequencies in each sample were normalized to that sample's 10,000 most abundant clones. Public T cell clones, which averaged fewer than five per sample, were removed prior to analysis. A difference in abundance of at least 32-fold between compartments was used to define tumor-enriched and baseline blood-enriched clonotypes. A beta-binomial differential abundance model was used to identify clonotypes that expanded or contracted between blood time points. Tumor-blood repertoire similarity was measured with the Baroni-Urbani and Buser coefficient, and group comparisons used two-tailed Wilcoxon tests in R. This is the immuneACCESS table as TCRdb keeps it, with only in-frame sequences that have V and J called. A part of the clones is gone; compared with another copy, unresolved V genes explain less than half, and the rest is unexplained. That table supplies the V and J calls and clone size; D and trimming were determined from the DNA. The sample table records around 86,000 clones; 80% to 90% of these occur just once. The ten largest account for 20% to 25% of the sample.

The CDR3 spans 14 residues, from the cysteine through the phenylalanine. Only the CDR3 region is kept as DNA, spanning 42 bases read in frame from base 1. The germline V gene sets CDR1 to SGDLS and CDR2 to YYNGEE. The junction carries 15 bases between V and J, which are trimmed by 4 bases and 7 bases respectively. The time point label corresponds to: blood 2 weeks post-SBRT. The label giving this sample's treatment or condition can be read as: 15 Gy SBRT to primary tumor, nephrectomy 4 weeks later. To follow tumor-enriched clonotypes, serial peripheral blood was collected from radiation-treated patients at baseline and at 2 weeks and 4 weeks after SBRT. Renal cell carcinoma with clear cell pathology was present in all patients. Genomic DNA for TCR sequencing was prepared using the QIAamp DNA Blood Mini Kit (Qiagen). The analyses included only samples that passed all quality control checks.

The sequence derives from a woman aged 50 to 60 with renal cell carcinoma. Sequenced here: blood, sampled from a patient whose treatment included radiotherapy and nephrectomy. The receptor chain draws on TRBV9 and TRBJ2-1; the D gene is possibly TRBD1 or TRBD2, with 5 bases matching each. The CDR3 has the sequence CASSPGTGMNEQFF. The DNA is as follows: TGTGCCAGCAGCCCGGGGACGGGAATGAATGAGCAGTTCTTC.